The rows below give T cell receptor beta chains drawn from one sample of a study of T cells in Graves' hyperthyroidism and ophthalmopathy. TCRdb passed the multiplex PCR reads through MiXCR, listing each CDR3 protein once. Of 400,000 to 550,000 distinct CDR3 sequences in the sample, around an eighth were seen once. Sequenced: blood. The receptors come from a woman aged 18-29 years with Graves' hyperthyroidism. CDR3s include the opening cysteine and the closing phenylalanine or tryptophan. The D gene is left open where the match is weak. Not all rows give a size; the values are once, few, many and, for expanded clones, a class.

j_gene | abundance | v_gene | d_gene | CDR3nt | CDR3aa
TRBJ1-2 | NA | TRBV6-2/TRBV6-3 | NA | TGTGCCAGCGGGCTACAGGGTGGCTACACCTTC | CASGLQGGYTF
TRBJ2-5 | many | TRBV11-3 | TRBD2 | TGTGCCAGCAGCCCAGGGAGGGCGGGGTACCAAGAGACCCAGTACTTC | CASSPGRAGYQETQYF
TRBJ1-1 | NA | TRBV30 | NA | TGTGCCTGGAGTGTAGGGAGGGTTGCTGAAGCTTTCTTT | CAWSVGRVAEAFF
TRBJ2-1 | few | TRBV4-1 | TRBD2 | TGCGCCAGCAGCCGACTAGCGGGAGAGGATGAGCAGTTCTTC | CASSRLAGEDEQFF
TRBJ2-5 | many | TRBV28 | NA | TGTGCCAGCAGTTTAATTGGGATCCAAGAGACCCAGTACTTC | CASSLIGIQETQYF
TRBJ2-2 | many | TRBV19 | NA | TGTGCCAGTAGTATTGGAGGGTGGGGGGCGAACACCGGGGAGCTGTTTTTT | CASSIGGWGANTGELFF
TRBJ2-2 | NA | TRBV14 | TRBD1 | TGTGCCAGCAGCCAACTCTACGGGACAGTGAACACCGGGGAGCTGTTTTTT | CASSQLYGTVNTGELFF
TRBJ1-4 | many | TRBV6-2/TRBV6-3 | NA | TGTGCCAGCAGTTTTCGGGAACTCAATGAAAAACTGTTTTTT | CASSFRELNEKLFF
TRBJ1-1 | few | TRBV29-1 | TRBD1 | TGCAGCGCCGGGGACAGGGGGAGGAACACTGAAGCTTTCTTT | CSAGDRGRNTEAFF
TRBJ1-2 | NA | TRBV20-1 | NA | TGCAGTGCTAGCCCGGGACGCAAGTATGGCTACACCTTC | CSASPGRKYGYTF
TRBJ2-7 | many | TRBV20-1 | TRBD1 | TGCAGTGCTTGGACAGGGGGCCGGTACGAGCAGTACTTC | CSAWTGGRYEQYF
TRBJ2-7 | NA | TRBV29-1 | TRBD2 | TGCAGCGTTGTCCCTAGCGGGGGTAGCTCCTACGAGCAGTACTTC | CSVVPSGGSSYEQYF
TRBJ2-5 | few | TRBV30 | NA | TGTGCCTGGAGACAGGCCGTTCTGGTGACCCAGTACTTC | CAWRQAVLVTQYF
TRBJ2-5 | many | TRBV10-1 | TRBD2 | TGCGCCAGCACCCGACTGAGAGTAGCGGGACTGTACCAAGAGACCCAGTACTTC | CASTRLRVAGLYQETQYF
TRBJ2-3 | many | TRBV2 | TRBD2 | TGTGCCAGCAAATTAGCGGGAAGCACAGATACGCAGTATTTT | CASKLAGSTDTQYF
TRBJ2-3 | once | TRBV30 | NA | TGTGCCTGGGTTCCGGCAGATACGCAGTATTTT | CAWVPADTQYF
TRBJ1-2 | many | TRBV7-9 | NA | TGTGCCAGCAGCTTCACGACAGGAAACTATGGCTACACCTTC | CASSFTTGNYGYTF
TRBJ1-2 | few | TRBV9 | NA | TGTGCCAGCAGCGTAGCCCGGACGGATACTAACTATGGCTACACCTTC | CASSVARTDTNYGYTF
TRBJ2-1 | few | TRBV4-1 | TRBD2 | TGCGCCAGCAGCCGCCTCGGGGGACTAGCGACCAATGAGCAGTTCTTC | CASSRLGGLATNEQFF
TRBJ2-1 | few | TRBV29-1 | TRBD2 | TGCAGCGCGATAGCGGGAGCGAACTACAATGAGCAGTTCTTC | CSAIAGANYNEQFF
TRBJ2-5 | few | TRBV5-1 | NA | TGCGCCAGCAGCTGGGGGGGCGGGCGACCAGATCAAGAGACCCAGTACTTC | CASSWGGGRPDQETQYF
TRBJ2-5 | many | TRBV30 | NA | TGTGCCTGGACAGTGGCAGAGACCCAGTACTTC | CAWTVAETQYF
TRBJ1-5 | NA | TRBV3-1 | NA | TGTGCCAGCAGCCAAGATAGGGGGCAGCCCCAGCATTTT | CASSQDRGQPQHF
TRBJ2-1 | many | TRBV11-3 | TRBD2 | TGTGCCAGCAGCTCCCGACTAGCGGGAGGTGGGAATGAGCAGTTCTTC | CASSSRLAGGGNEQFF
TRBJ1-2 | many | TRBV9 | NA | TGTGCCAGCAGTAGAGAGCAATCGGGCCGACCCTTTGATGGCTACACCTTC | CASSREQSGRPFDGYTF
TRBJ2-2 | many | TRBV11-2 | TRBD2 | TGTGCCAGCATCTCTCGTGGACTAGCCCCCGGGGAGCTGTTTTTT | CASISRGLAPGELFF
TRBJ1-4 | many | TRBV11-3 | NA | TGTGCCAGCAGCCATCTGGAGGAAAAACTGTTTTTT | CASSHLEEKLFF
TRBJ1-5 | many | TRBV12-3/TRBV12-4 | NA | TGTGCCAGCCGGACAGCTAATCAGCCCCAGCATTTT | CASRTANQPQHF
TRBJ1-5 | NA | TRBV7-6 | NA | TGTGCCAGCAGCTTAGCGGCGGCCAGCAATCAGCCCCAGCATTTT | CASSLAAASNQPQHF
TRBJ2-5 | NA | TRBV5-6 | NA | TGTGCCAGCACCCAGGGGTTTCGGCGCAAAGAGACCCAGTACTTC | CASTQGFRRKETQYF
TRBJ2-5 | many | TRBV12-3/TRBV12-4 | NA | TGTGCCAGCAGTTTACTGGCAGGGGCCGTACAAGAGACCCAGTACTTC | CASSLLAGAVQETQYF
TRBJ1-5 | few | TRBV12-3/TRBV12-4 | NA | TGTGCCAGCGCCGACGGACGCCAGAGCAATCAGCCCCAGCATTTT | CASADGRQSNQPQHF
TRBJ2-7 | NA | TRBV19 | TRBD1 | TGTGCCAGTAGTCCCCTTAAGGACAGGAGCTTCGAGCAGTACTTC | CASSPLKDRSFEQYF
TRBJ1-2 | many | TRBV12-3/TRBV12-4 | NA | TGTGCCAGCACCCCCGACAGGCGATACTATGGCTACACCTTC | CASTPDRRYYGYTF
TRBJ2-1 | NA | TRBV3-1 | NA | TGTGCCAGCCAGCCGGCTCTAGCGAGGAATGAGCAGTTCTTC | CASQPALARNEQFF
TRBJ2-1 | many | TRBV5-6 | TRBD2 | TGTGCCAGCAGCCTGATGTCCTCGACTAGCGGGAGCACCTCGGATGAGCAGTTCTTC | CASSLMSSTSGSTSDEQFF
TRBJ1-1 | NA | TRBV27 | TRBD1 | TGTGCCCGCAGTTTAGAGGGACAGGGGGCGATCACTGAAGCTTTCTTT | CARSLEGQGAITEAFF
TRBJ1-4 | NA | TRBV20-1 | TRBD1 | TGCAGTGCTAGAGATCCCGGGACAGGGAATGAAAAACTGTTTTTT | CSARDPGTGNEKLFF
TRBJ2-2 | NA | TRBV2 | NA | TGTGCCAGCAGTGAGGATGTGGGTTCCGGGGAGCTGTTTTTT | CASSEDVGSGELFF
TRBJ2-3 | many | TRBV20-1 | NA | TGCAGTGCTAGAGATTTCGAATCTAGCACAGATACGCAGTATTTT | CSARDFESSTDTQYF
TRBJ2-1 | many | TRBV20-1 | NA | TGCAGTGCTATGCCGGGACTTTCATCCTACAATGAGCAGTTCTTC | CSAMPGLSSYNEQFF
TRBJ1-5 | few | TRBV30 | NA | TGTGCCTGGAGTGTAAACGAAGGCCAGCCCCAGCATTTT | CAWSVNEGQPQHF
TRBJ2-1 | NA | TRBV11-2 | TRBD2 | TGTGCCAGCAGCCCCCTTACTAGCGGGAGGGCCGTGGACAATGAGCAGTTCTTC | CASSPLTSGRAVDNEQFF
TRBJ2-5 | NA | TRBV20-1 | TRBD1 | TGCAGTGCTAGACCCAGGGGGACAATTCAAGAGACCCAGTACTTC | CSARPRGTIQETQYF
TRBJ1-2 | few | TRBV3-1 | NA | TGTGCCAGCAGCCAAGGTTTGGGGAATGGCTACACCTTC | CASSQGLGNGYTF
TRBJ1-2 | NA | TRBV12-3/TRBV12-4 | NA | TGTGCCAGCAGTTTTAACGCGGCGGACTATGGCTACACCTTC | CASSFNAADYGYTF
TRBJ1-1 | many | TRBV5-1 | NA | TGCGCCAGCAGCTTGGCCTCTGCGGGGAGGGGGGACACTGAAGCTTTCTTT | CASSLASAGRGDTEAFF
TRBJ1-1 | few | TRBV2 | NA | TGTGCCAGCGGGGACTTGGGAGCTTTCTTT | CASGDLGAFF
TRBJ2-7 | few | TRBV20-1 | NA | TGCAGTGCTCTCACACCGTGGGAGACGTCAAGCTCCTACGAGCAGTACTTC | CSALTPWETSSSYEQYF
TRBJ2-1 | few | TRBV7-9 | NA | TGTGCCAGCAGCTTACGGTCCTGGAGTGGGGCTTACAATGAGCAGTTCTTC | CASSLRSWSGAYNEQFF
TRBJ2-7 | many | TRBV12-5 | TRBD2 | TGTGCTAGTGGTTTGGTATTAGGAGCGGGAGCCGCCTACGAGCAGTACTTC | CASGLVLGAGAAYEQYF
TRBJ1-5 | few | TRBV12-5 | TRBD1 | TGTGCTAGTGGTACGGGACAGGGGTCCCAGCCCCAGCATTTT | CASGTGQGSQPQHF
TRBJ2-3 | many | TRBV15 | TRBD2 | TGTGCCACCAGCAGTGGTCCCGGGACTAGCGGGAGGGGAGGAGATACGCAGTATTTT | CATSSGPGTSGRGGDTQYF
TRBJ1-2 | many | TRBV9 | TRBD1 | TGTGCCAGCAGCGTGAGGGACAGGGGGCTAAACGGCTACACCTTC | CASSVRDRGLNGYTF
TRBJ2-7 | few | TRBV7-2 | TRBD1 | TGTGCCAGCAGCACGTCGACAGGGTTCCCCTACGAGCAGTACTTC | CASSTSTGFPYEQYF
TRBJ1-2 | many | TRBV27 | NA | TGTGCCAGCAGTTTATCAGATAACTATGGCTACACCTTC | CASSLSDNYGYTF
TRBJ2-1 | many | TRBV11-2 | TRBD2 | TGTGCCAGCAGCTTAGAGGGGACTAGCGGGATGCGAACCTACAATGAGCAGTTCTTC | CASSLEGTSGMRTYNEQFF
TRBJ1-1 | many | TRBV5-1 | NA | TGCGCCAGCAGCTTGGGGAGTAGCACTGAAGCTTTCTTT | CASSLGSSTEAFF
TRBJ1-1 | many | TRBV12-3/TRBV12-4 | TRBD1 | TGTGCCAGCAGGTGGCAGGGGGAAGGTGAAGCTTTCTTT | CASRWQGEGEAFF
TRBJ2-4 | NA | TRBV4-1 | TRBD2 | TGCGCCAGCAGCCAATTTAGCGGGATCACCAAAAACATTCAGTACTTC | CASSQFSGITKNIQYF